The 2 T cell receptor beta chains given below trace back to one sample, sequenced in a study of blood T cells in healthy people across ages (dated by TCRdb to 2015 to 2017). Libraries were made using 5' RACE. The data were produced on an Illumina HiSeq 2500. The second PCR ran for about 6 to 12 cycles and used a J-beta primer mix along with a sample-barcoded 5' primer. The public reads were quality trimmed at Q25 with fastp and then assembled into clones with MiXCR by TCRdb, keeping productive beta chains. Each record represents a unique CDR3 protein, reported with the most common genes and DNA among its rows. Across this sample there are hundreds of thousands of distinct CDR3 sequences, with just over 55% seen only once. The biggest ten clones account for roughly 24% of the sample. The source material was blood. Receptors originate from a man aged 40-49 years in good health.

The V call is TRBV10-3, the J call TRBJ2-3; 14 bases align to TRBD2. The V gene end was trimmed by 4 bases and the J gene end by 5 bases; junction bases not matched to a gene: 5. This CDR3 contains 16 residues. CDR1 is ENHRY and CDR2 is SYGVKD in the germline V gene. The CDR3 sequence is CAISAGTSGSGDTQYF. The DNA for the CDR3 is TGTGCCATCAGTGCGGGGACTAGCGGGAGTGGAGATACGCAGTATTTT.

The genes are TRBV7-6 and TRBJ2-1; 9 bases agree with TRBD2. There are 16 residues in the CDR3. Germline trimming cut 8 bases from V and 8 bases from J; bases unmatched to any gene: 16. CDR1 is SGHVS and CDR2 is FNYEAQ in the germline V gene. For the CDR3, the DNA is TGTGCCAGCGGGGTTAGCGGGGGCTGGGTTAATGATGAGCAGTTCTTC. Its translation is CASGVSGGWVNDEQFF. Complete variable domain (other parts from reference TRBV7-6 and TRBJ2-1): GAGVSQSPRYKVTKRGQDVALRCDPISGHVSLYWYRQALGQGPEFLTYFNYEAQQDKSGLPNDRFSAERPEGSISTLTIQRTEQRDSAMYRCASGVSGGWVNDEQFFGPGTRLTVL.